The 32 T cell receptor beta chains below come from one sample, sequenced in a study of blood T cell repertoires in COVID-19. Some clones are missing from TCRdb's copy, which holds only in-frame ones; the method was immunoSEQ multiplex PCR. The data contain roughly 270,000 clones, 85% of them singletons. The sequencing input was PBMCs or T cells enriched from blood (not recorded which). Receptor source: a woman aged 50 to 60 who had recovered from COVID-19.

This chain connects TRBV9 to TRBJ2-2; D perhaps matches TRBD2 (6 bases). CDR1 and CDR2 from the germline V gene are SGDLS and YYNGEE. The CDR3 is 16 amino acids. V lost 0 bases to trimming and J lost 1 base, with 10 bases between them. The CDR3 nucleotides read TGTGCCAGCAGCGTAGCGAGCGGGTGGAACACCGGGGAGCTGTTTTTT. This gives the protein CASSVASGWNTGELFF.

The chain employs TRBV6-5 and TRBJ1-1; no clear D. The germline V and J ends were trimmed by 2 bases and 1 base, with 8 bases remaining between them. The CDR3 runs to 14 residues. Germline V gene sequence: CDR1 MNHEY, CDR2 SVGAGI. This chain's CDR3 is CASSYGGSNTEAFF. The CDR3 coding sequence is TGTGCCAGCAGTTACGGAGGCTCGAACACTGAAGCTTTCTTT.

In DNA form, the CDR3 reads TGTGCCAGTAGTGAATACATGAACACTGAAGCTTTCTTT. Protein: CASSEYMNTEAFF. The chain couples TRBV19 to TRBJ1-1; D is unresolved. Trimming shortened V by 5 bases and J by 0 bases, and 7 bases separated the two germline ends. The germline V gene encodes CDR1 LNHDA and CDR2 SQIVND (reference sequence). The CDR3 consists of 13 residues.

The rearrangement links TRBV6-5 to TRBJ1-4, with D uncertain. This CDR3 is 14 amino acids long. V shed 6 bases and J shed 6 bases, with 14 bases lying between them. Per germline, CDR1 MNHEY and CDR2 SVGAGI. The CDR3 loop is CASSPRRVHEKLFF. The CDR3 DNA reads as TGTGCCAGCAGCCCCCGACGGGTTCATGAAAAACTGTTTTTT.

The V and J genes are TRBV4-2 and TRBJ2-2, with D unclear. V gave up 6 bases and J gave up 0 bases, with 8 bases separating them. Germline lookup yields CDR1 LGHNA and CDR2 YNFKEQ. This CDR3 region has 14 residues. The CDR3 sequence is CASRVLANTGELFF. In DNA form, the CDR3 reads TGTGCCAGCAGAGTCCTAGCGAACACCGGGGAGCTGTTTTTT.

V usage is TRBV20-1 and J usage is TRBJ1-5, with D perhaps matching TRBD1 (6 bases). The CDR3 has 11 amino acids. Trimming removed 4 bases at V and 13 bases at J, with 14 bases between. Per germline, CDR1 DFQATT and CDR2 SNEGSKA (reference sequence). CDR3 sequence reads: CSAKQGVWQHF. CDR3 DNA sequence: TGCAGTGCTAAACAGGGCGTGTGGCAGCATTTT.

V gene TRBV19 combines with J gene TRBJ1-5; D is undetermined. Looked up from germline, CDR1 is LNHDA and CDR2 is SQIVND (reference sequence). The CDR3 covers 12 residues. V lost 10 bases and J 7 bases, leaving 14 bases between the germline ends. CDR3 sequence (DNA): TGTGCCACAAAGGGAGCGCCCCAGCCCCAGCATTTT. It translates to CATKGAPQPQHF.

The rearrangement uses TRBV28 and TRBJ2-3; weak D call: TRBD2 (6 bases). The length of the CDR3 is 12 residues. Germline CDR1 MDHEN, CDR2 SYDVKM. V was clipped by 10 bases and J by 1 base, with 9 bases between them. CDR3: CATRGGTDTQYF. The DNA of the CDR3 is TGTGCCACGCGCGGGGGCACAGATACGCAGTATTTT.

This rearrangement joins TRBV5-1 to TRBJ1-1; D might be TRBD1 (5 bases). The V gene lost 4 bases and the J gene lost 7 bases, with 17 bases spanning the gap. The CDR3 is 14 amino acids. Looked up from germline, CDR1 is SGHRS and CDR2 is YFSETQ. CDR3 in DNA: TGCGCCAGCAGCCACAAGGGACGGGACTATGAAGCTTTCTTT. Its protein product is CASSHKGRDYEAFF.

The sample holds a few counts of this clone. The chain couples TRBV3-1 (or the pseudogene TRBV3-2) to TRBJ2-5, with 7 bases lining up with TRBD2. The CDR3 totals 13 residues. Germline V gene lookup returns CDR1 LGHDT and CDR2 YNNKEL (reference sequence). With 4 bases clipped from V and 7 bases from J, the junction kept 6 bases outside the gene matches. The CDR3, as DNA: TGTGCCAGCAGCCCCGGTAGGGAGGGGACCCAGTACTTC. This encodes CASSPGREGTQYF.

V and J are TRBV10-3 and TRBJ1-2; maybe TRBD1 (6 bases). Germline V gene lookup returns CDR1 ENHRY and CDR2 SYGVKD. Deletions cut 0 bases from V and 4 bases from J, with 15 bases between. The CDR3 consists of 16 residues. The CDR3 reads CAISESLLQGSYGYTF. The CDR3 DNA reads as TGTGCCATCAGTGAGTCCCTTCTTCAGGGGAGCTATGGCTACACCTTC.

The chain has TRBV5-6 and TRBJ1-1; D call uncertain. V was clipped by 2 bases and J by 1 base, with 12 bases between them. This CDR3 spans 15 amino acids. Germline CDR1 SGHDT, CDR2 YYEEEE. As DNA, the CDR3 is TGTGCCAGCAGCTTTATCGACATCCAGAACACTGAAGCTTTCTTT. Translating gives CASSFIDIQNTEAFF.

The DNA for the CDR3 is TGTGCCAGCAGATCGGGACAAAGTGGAGGAAACTATGGCTACACCTTC. As protein: CASRSGQSGGNYGYTF. The rearrangement links TRBV27 to TRBJ1-2, with D possibly matching TRBD1 (6 bases). The V gene lost 6 bases and the J gene lost 2 bases, with 19 bases spanning the gap. The V gene's germline CDR1 is MNHEY and CDR2 SMNVEV (reference sequence). CDR3 length equals 16 residues.

This chain connects TRBV4-1 to TRBJ1-2; 8 positions match TRBD1. The germline V gene has CDR1 MGHRA and CDR2 YSYEKL. The CDR3 sequence is 17 residues long. The junction had 18 bases not matched to a gene; V was cut back by 4 bases and J by 8 bases. CDR3 amino acids: CASSRLNDRDRTGGYTF. The CDR3 DNA sequence: TGCGCCAGCAGCCGCCTGAACGACCGGGACAGGACGGGGGGCTACACCTTC.

This clone was seen a handful of times. The chain recombines TRBV5-1 with TRBJ1-2; possibly TRBD1 for D (5 bases). Per germline, CDR1 SGHRS and CDR2 YFSETQ. The CDR3 is made up of 14 amino acids. Trimming took 4 bases from V and 4 from J, leaving 14 bases between them. The CDR3 DNA follows: TGCGCCAGCAGCCGCAGGGAAATCCCCTATGGCTACACCTTC. Its protein product is CASSRREIPYGYTF.

The V gene is TRBV10-3, the J gene TRBJ2-2; D might be TRBD1 (7 bases). The CDR3 consists of 18 residues. V was pared by 0 bases and J by 4 bases, with 18 bases between. Germline V gene data show CDR1 as ENHRY and CDR2 as SYGVKD. The CDR3 bases are TGTGCCATCAGTGAGTCGGGCGGAGGGGGCCGGATCACCGGGGAGCTGTTTTTT. Protein sequence: CAISESGGGGRITGELFF.

This sequence joins TRBV5-1 and TRBJ2-1, with D possibly being TRBD2 (7 bases). The germline V gene encodes CDR1 SGHRS and CDR2 YFSETQ. The V and J ends lost 3 bases and 4 bases respectively, with 17 bases between them. The CDR3 totals 16 residues. CDR3 region: CASSSLGGGKYNEQFF. The CDR3 nucleotides read TGCGCCAGCAGCTCCCTAGGGGGGGGGAAATACAATGAGCAGTTCTTC.

The chain links TRBV4-3 to TRBJ2-4; 9 nucleotides align to TRBD2. The V segment lost 0 bases and the J segment 0 bases; nucleotides outside the gene matches: 9. The CDR3 sequence is 19 residues long. Looked up from germline, CDR1 is LGHNA and CDR2 is YSLEER. The CDR3: CASSQDPSGRTLAKNIQYF. CDR3 sequence (DNA): TGCGCCAGCAGCCAAGATCCCAGCGGGAGGACGCTAGCCAAAAACATTCAGTACTTC.

The chain carries TRBV18 and TRBJ1-5; D is possibly TRBD1 (6 bases). CDR3 size: 15 residues. V dropped 6 bases and J dropped 5 bases, with 17 bases sitting between them. Germline CDR1 reads KGHSH; CDR2 reads LQKENI. The CDR3, as DNA: TGTGCCAGCTCCCTTGAACAGGGAACCCATCAGCCCCAGCATTTT. It is translated as CASSLEQGTHQPQHF.

The chain recombines TRBV7-6 with TRBJ2-3; TRBD2 aligns across 7 bases. The CDR3 has 15 residues. The V gene end was trimmed by 9 bases and the J gene end by 0 bases; junction bases not matched to a gene: 9. In germline, CDR1 is SGHVS, CDR2 FNYEAQ. CDR3 region: CASEASGGSTDTQYF. The CDR3 DNA sequence: TGTGCCAGTGAGGCTAGCGGAGGGAGCACAGATACGCAGTATTTT.

This chain joins TRBV20-1 and TRBJ2-2; TRBD2 matches 11 bases. The germline gives CDR1 DFQATT, CDR2 SNEGSKA (reference sequence). The trim removed 6 bases at V and 5 bases at J, leaving 17 bases unmatched. This CDR3 region has 18 residues. The CDR3, as DNA: TGCAGTGCCAGTTACCCGGGACTAGCGGAGGGGATGACCGGGGAGCTGTTTTTT. It codes for CSASYPGLAEGMTGELFF.

The chain employs TRBV11-1 and TRBJ2-4; 7 bases are a match to TRBD2. The V gene's germline CDR1 is SGHAT and CDR2 FQDESV (reference sequence). CDR3 length equals 14 residues. The V and J ends lost 3 bases and 8 bases, in that order; junction bases with no gene match: 7. In DNA, the CDR3 is TGTGCCAGCAGCTTTCTGGCGGGGGTGGACATTCAGTACTTC. It encodes CASSFLAGVDIQYF.

This clone was seen a handful of times. The gene calls are TRBV7-2 and TRBJ1-2, with 7 bases that match TRBD1. Germline V gene sequence: CDR1 SGHTA, CDR2 FQGNSA. The length of the CDR3 is 13 residues. Unmatched junction bases numbered 14, after V lost 5 bases and J lost 14 bases. The CDR3: CASSPGGPPHLTF. The CDR3 DNA reads TGTGCCAGCAGCCCAGGGGGTCCACCGCATCTGACCTTC.

V usage is TRBV6-1 and J usage is TRBJ1-5, with TRBD1 identical over 10 bases. This CDR3 has 18 residues. The germline V gene has CDR1 MNHNS and CDR2 SASEGT. The trim removed 4 bases at V and 0 bases at J, leaving 9 bases unmatched. CDR3 protein: CASSGGTGAIYSNQPQHF. In DNA form, the CDR3 reads TGTGCCAGCAGTGGGGGGACAGGGGCCATATATAGCAATCAGCCCCAGCATTTT.

The chain combines TRBV6-2 or TRBV6-3 with TRBJ2-4; maybe TRBD1 (5 bases). The CDR3 is made up of 15 amino acids. V was shortened by 0 bases and J by 1 base, with 7 bases between the two germline ends. CDR1 and CDR2 from the germline V gene are MNHEY and SVGEGT. CDR3 protein: CASSYSDTAKNIQYF. CDR3 nucleotide sequence: TGTGCCAGCAGTTACTCGGACACTGCCAAAAACATTCAGTACTTC.

The chain joins TRBV5-3 to TRBJ1-5; no clear D. Being an ORF, TRBV5-3 has a function that is uncertain. V was cut by 4 bases and J by 0 bases, with 8 bases left in between. The CDR3 spans 14 residues. CDR3 protein: CARSPDSSNQPQHF. CDR3 DNA: TGTGCCAGAAGCCCCGACTCTAGCAATCAGCCCCAGCATTTT.

J is TRBJ2-2 and V is TRBV7-9; D unclear. Per germline, CDR1 SEHNR and CDR2 FQNEAQ (reference sequence). The CDR3 has 12 residues. The V end lost 1 base, the J end lost 6 bases, and 3 bases lay between the germline ends. CDR3 nucleotides: TGTGCCAGCAGCTTAGAGCCCGGGGAGCTGTTTTTT. It specifies CASSLEPGELFF.

This clone has only one observation. The gene calls are TRBV7-6 and TRBJ2-7; TRBD2 matches 11 bases. V lost 5 bases and J lost 6; bases outside the gene matches: 3. There are 13 residues in the CDR3. Germline lookup yields CDR1 SGHVS and CDR2 FNYEAQ. This CDR3 reads CASSPLAGAEQYF. CDR3 DNA: TGTGCCAGCAGCCCACTAGCGGGAGCCGAGCAGTACTTC.

J is TRBJ2-3 and V is TRBV10-2; 11 bases map to TRBD2. The germline gives CDR1 WSHSY, CDR2 SAAADI. V gave up 6 bases and J gave up 2 bases; unmatched junction bases: 4. This CDR3 has 15 amino acids. The CDR3 DNA sequence: TGCGCCAGCAGAATAGCGGGAGGGGACACAGATACGCAGTATTTT. This gives the protein CASRIAGGDTDTQYF.

The rearrangement joins TRBV30 to TRBJ2-7; perhaps TRBD1 as D (6 bases). The CDR3 runs 11 residues. Looked up from germline, CDR1 is GTSNPN and CDR2 is SVGIG (reference sequence). The V end lost 5 bases, the J end lost 3 bases, and 8 bases lay between the germline ends. The CDR3 DNA reads TGTGCCTGGGCGACAGGCTACGAGCAGTACTTC. It specifies CAWATGYEQYF.

The chain has TRBV29-1 and TRBJ1-1, with D possibly TRBD1 on 6 matching bases. CDR1 SQVTM and CDR2 ANQGSEA come from the germline V gene. Trimming cost V 8 bases and J 6 bases, with 22 bases left between them. The CDR3 is made up of 14 amino acids. CDR3 DNA sequence: TGCAGCTCCAACAGGGTACTCTTTTTTCCTGAAGCTTTCTTT. Translation: CSSNRVLFFPEAFF. Combining the CDR3 with reference TRBV29-1 and TRBJ1-1 gives the whole variable domain SAVISQKPSRDICQRGTSLTIQCQVDSQVTMMFWYRQQPGQSLTLIATANQGSEATYESGFVIDKFPISRPNLTFSTLTVSNMSPEDSSIYLCSSNRVLFFPEAFFGQGTRLTVV.

The chain recombines TRBV11-3 with TRBJ2-1; D is perhaps TRBD1 (6 bases). Germline-derived CDR1 and CDR2 are SGHNT and YENEEA. Trimming stripped 5 bases from V and 5 bases from J, with 16 bases between. CDR3 length equals 15 residues. The CDR3 sequence is CASSPTNGQNNEQFF. DNA of the CDR3: TGTGCCAGCAGCCCCACGAATGGACAGAACAATGAGCAGTTCTTC.